This TCR beta chain was observed in a study of monozygotic twins with inflammatory bowel disease. This CDR3 has 16 amino acids. Germline V gives CDR1 KGHDR, CDR2 SFDVKD. Investigators made cDNA in eight separate reactions per sample. UMIs containing a 6-nucleotide sample barcode were added via template switching. TCRdb reanalyzed the 5' RACE reads, giving one entry per CDR3 protein sequence and no DNA. The listing records 150,000 to 200,000 distinct CDR3 sequences. The V gene is TRBV24-1, the J gene TRBJ2-1; the TCRdb D gene call, TRBD1, has no DNA to confirm it. The sequence derives from a human donor with ulcerative colitis or Crohn's disease, or a healthy co-twin of an affected twin (not recorded which). Sequencing input: blood. The CDR3 loop reads CATSVLGTGGLNEQFF.